Below are 8 T cell receptor beta chains sequenced from a single sample in a study of technical replicates of blood from a handful of donors. Only in-frame clones appear in the TCRdb table, and some are missing; sequencing was by immunoSEQ multiplex PCR. The table lists approximately 70,000 clones, 95% to 97% of them singletons. The material sequenced was T cells isolated from PBMCs. These receptors originate from a human donor in good health.

V usage is TRBV5-4 and J usage is TRBJ1-1, with TRBD1 as a possible D gene (6 bases). The germline V gene has CDR1 SGHNT and CDR2 YYREEE (reference sequence). The CDR3 totals 15 residues. V lost 2 bases to trimming and J lost 3 bases, with 14 bases between them. The CDR3 bases are TGTGCCAGCAGCTTCGGGGGGGCCCGAGACACTGAAGCTTTCTTT. As protein: CASSFGGARDTEAFF.

The rearrangement joins TRBV5-4 to TRBJ2-7; no clear D. There are 13 residues in the CDR3. Germline CDR1 is SGHNT and CDR2 is YYREEE (reference sequence). V was clipped by 1 base and J by 3 bases, with 8 bases between them. Here the CDR3 DNA reads TGTGCCAGCAGCTTGAACGGAGTCTACGAGCAGTACTTC. It yields the protein CASSLNGVYEQYF.

The chain employs TRBV5-4 and TRBJ2-7, with 10 positions matching TRBD1. CDR3 length: 14 residues. The V segment lost 3 bases and the J segment 6 bases; nucleotides outside the gene matches: 6. Germline V gives CDR1 SGHNT, CDR2 YYREEE (reference sequence). CDR3 region: CASSYRDRGTEQYF. For the CDR3, the DNA is TGTGCCAGCAGCTACCGGGACAGGGGCACCGAGCAGTACTTC. The whole variable domain, filled in from reference TRBV5-4 and TRBJ2-7, reads ETGVTQSPTHLIKTRGQQVTLRCSSQSGHNTVSWYQQALGQGPQFIFQYYREEENGRGNFPPRFSGLQFPNYSSELNVNALELDDSALYLCASSYRDRGTEQYFGPGTRLTVT.

The chain joins TRBV6-5 to TRBJ2-7, with 14 bases fitting TRBD2. CDR3 length: 16 residues. Trimming removed 0 bases from V and 4 bases from J; junction bases left unmatched: 2. Germline CDR1 reads MNHEY; CDR2 reads SVGAGI. The CDR3 nucleotides are TGTGCCAGCAGTTACTCTGGACTAGCGGGAGGTTACGAGCAGTACTTC. The encoded protein is CASSYSGLAGGYEQYF.

The V call is TRBV11-3, the J call TRBJ2-7; perhaps TRBD2 as D (6 bases). Germline lookup yields CDR1 SGHNT and CDR2 YENEEA. The CDR3 runs to 15 residues. V was trimmed by 5 bases and J by 0 bases, leaving 14 bases between them. The CDR3 nucleotides read TGTGCCAGCAGCCGGTGGGGGACTGACTCCTACGAGCAGTACTTC. Protein product: CASSRWGTDSYEQYF.

The genes are TRBV29-1 and TRBJ2-3; D not resolved. V gave up 0 bases and J gave up 2 bases, with 9 bases separating them. The CDR3 loop spans 14 amino acids. The germline CDR1 and CDR2 sequences are SQVTM and ANQGSEA. CDR3 nucleotides: TGCAGCGTTGAAGAGGGCTCCTTCACAGATACGCAGTATTTT. Its protein is CSVEEGSFTDTQYF.

The J gene is TRBJ2-5, the V gene TRBV18; a possible D gene is TRBD2 (6 bases). The CDR3 runs 14 residues. Looked up from germline, CDR1 is KGHSH and CDR2 is LQKENI. The V gene lost 6 bases and the J gene lost 2 bases, with 13 bases spanning the gap. The chain's CDR3 is CASSRNRGQETQYF. The DNA of the CDR3 is TGTGCCAGCTCGCGCAACCGGGGGCAAGAGACCCAGTACTTC.

This chain uses TRBV28 with TRBJ1-5; weak D call: TRBD1 (6 bases). The CDR3 is 15 amino acids. V shed 3 bases and J shed 5 bases, with 14 bases lying between them. Germline values: CDR1 MDHEN, CDR2 SYDVKM. Written as DNA, the CDR3 is TGTGCCAGCAGTTTCCCACAGGGCGGTCATCAGCCCCAGCATTTT. Its translation is CASSFPQGGHQPQHF.